Included here is one T cell receptor beta chain sequence, with context. Constant-segment primers were used for 5'RACE, and the resulting TCR alpha and TCR beta cDNA libraries carried sample barcodes and UMIs. TCRdb re-called the 5' RACE reads through MiXCR, storing one row per CDR3 protein. The profile covers fewer than 350,000 distinct CDR3 sequences, with less than 9.5% appearing a single time and roughly 22% taken by the ten largest. Unmatched junction bases numbered 4, after V lost 6 bases and J lost 0 bases. CDR3 length: 14 residues. Germline CDR1 is DFQATT and CDR2 is SNEGSKA (reference sequence). The entry originates in a study of T-cell memory formation after mild COVID-19.

The sample taken for sequencing was PBMCs or a T cell subset sorted from them (not recorded which). This TCR came from a man aged 18 to 29 who had mild COVID-19 (a few samples of this study predate the infection). Cell type and time point are not known. The rearrangement uses TRBV20-1 and TRBJ2-3, with 9 nucleotides matching TRBD1. The CDR3 DNA sequence: TGCAGTGCGTACAGGGGGCGAAGCACAGATACGCAGTATTTT. It is translated as CSAYRGRSTDTQYF.